This entry lists 32 T cell receptor beta chains sequenced from one sample in a study of T-cell memory formation after mild COVID-19. A single record per CDR3 protein comes from TCRdb applying MiXCR to the 5' RACE reads. The repertoire has 250,000 to 350,000 distinct CDR3 sequences, about 13% of them found once; the top ten carry 20% to 25%. The sample taken for sequencing was PBMCs or a T cell subset sorted from them (not recorded which). These receptors all come from a man aged 18 to 35 who had mild COVID-19 (a few samples of this study predate the infection). Cell type and time point are not known.

CDR3 residues: CSARPQAGTYEQYF. The CDR3 DNA reads as TGCAGTGCTAGACCGCAGGCGGGAACCTACGAGCAGTACTTC. The V and J genes are TRBV20-1 and TRBJ2-7, with D perhaps matching TRBD2 (6 bases). Per germline, CDR1 DFQATT and CDR2 SNEGSKA (reference sequence). Trimming removed 2 bases at V and 2 bases at J, with 13 bases between. This CDR3 contains 14 residues.

The chain combines TRBV5-1 with TRBJ2-7; a weak D match, TRBD1 (6 bases). CDR3 length equals 15 residues. Trimming pared 2 bases from V and 4 bases from J, leaving 16 bases between. Per the germline V gene, CDR1 is SGHRS and CDR2 is YFSETQ. DNA of the CDR3: TGCGCCAGCAGCTTCACTTCCGGGACACAATACGAGCAGTACTTC. Its translation is CASSFTSGTQYEQYF. Drawing the rest from reference TRBV5-1 and TRBJ2-7, the complete variable domain is KAGVTQTPRYLIKTRGQQVTLSCSPISGHRSVSWYQQTPGQGLQFLFEYFSETQRNKGNFPGRFSGRQFSNSRSEMNVSTLELGDSALYLCASSFTSGTQYEQYFGPGTRLTVT.

This clonotype was seen a few times. The chain carries TRBV29-1 and TRBJ1-3; D gene unclear. This CDR3 is 14 amino acids long. Germline V gene data show CDR1 as SQVTM and CDR2 as ANQGSEA. With 4 bases removed from V and 1 base from J, the gap between germline ends came to 11 bases. CDR3 sequence reads: CSVVVGVSGNTIYF. CDR3 nucleotide sequence: TGCAGCGTTGTGGTGGGAGTGTCTGGAAACACCATATATTTT.

This clonotype turned up a few times. The CDR3 DNA is TGCGCCAGCAGGACGGACAGGGGGGCCCAAGAGACCCAGTACTTC. Translated, it gives CASRTDRGAQETQYF. The V and J genes are TRBV5-1 and TRBJ2-5; 10 bases map to TRBD1. The V segment lost 5 bases and the J segment 1 base; nucleotides outside the gene matches: 5. CDR3 size: 15 residues. Looked up from germline, CDR1 is SGHRS and CDR2 is YFSETQ.

This clonotype was seen more than once but under ten times. J is TRBJ2-7 and V is TRBV5-6; D gene ambiguous. With 0 bases removed from V and 3 bases from J, the gap between germline ends came to 16 bases. The CDR3 has 16 residues. The germline V gene has CDR1 SGHDT and CDR2 YYEEEE. This CDR3 reads CASSLALGQAVYEQYF. CDR3 in DNA: TGTGCCAGCAGCTTGGCCTTGGGCCAGGCTGTCTACGAGCAGTACTTC.

V is TRBV30 and J is TRBJ1-1; D gene ambiguous. The CDR3 runs 13 residues. The V end was cut by 3 bases, the J end by 0 bases, with 8 bases between. Germline lookup yields CDR1 GTSNPN and CDR2 SVGIG (reference sequence). CDR3 DNA: TGTGCCTGGAGCCCCCTAATGAACACTGAAGCTTTCTTT. Translated: CAWSPLMNTEAFF. The variable domain in full, with the rest retrieved from reference TRBV30 and TRBJ1-1, is SQTIHQWPATLVQPVGSPLSLECTVEGTSNPNLYWYRQAAGRGLQLLFYSVGIGQISSEVPQNLSASRPQDRQFILSSKKLLLSDSGFYLCAWSPLMNTEAFFGQGTRLTVV.

The V call is TRBV2, the J call TRBJ1-2; D gene uncertain. This CDR3 is 12 amino acids long. Looked up from germline, CDR1 is SNHLY and CDR2 is FYNNEI. The V end was cut by 6 bases, the J end by 3 bases, with 8 bases between. The CDR3 nucleotides read TGTGCCAGCAGGGCGGATGACTATGGCTACACCTTC. Its translation: CASRADDYGYTF.

The chain uses TRBV7-2 and TRBJ2-5, with D possibly TRBD2 on 6 matching bases. Germline V gene data show CDR1 as SGHTA and CDR2 as FQGNSA. The CDR3 covers 17 residues. V shed 5 bases and J shed 5 bases, with 24 bases lying between them. This CDR3 is CASSPGETGGIRETQYF. The CDR3, as DNA: TGTGCCAGCAGCCCGGGGGAGACTGGGGGAATCCGGGAGACCCAGTACTTC.

This clonotype has only a few counts. This chain links TRBV5-6 with TRBJ2-5; 7 bases line up with TRBD2. The CDR3 spans 16 residues. Losses at the gene ends were 2 bases for V and 5 bases for J; bases not matched to a gene: 12. Germline V gene data show CDR1 as SGHDT and CDR2 as YYEEEE. CDR3 nucleotide sequence: TGTGCCAGCAGCTTCACCCGGGGGGACGACGGGGAGACCCAGTACTTC. Translated: CASSFTRGDDGETQYF. Full variable domain (missing parts from reference TRBV5-6 and TRBJ2-5): DAGVTQSPTHLIKTRGQQVTLRCSPKSGHDTVSWYQQALGQGPQFIFQYYEEEERQRGNFPDRFSGHQFPNYSSELNVNALLLGDSALYLCASSFTRGDDGETQYFGPGTRLLVL.

This clonotype has ten or more counts. The J gene is TRBJ2-7, the V gene TRBV12-3 or TRBV12-4; 7 positions agree with TRBD1. V lost 5 bases to trimming and J lost 0 bases; unmatched junction nucleotides: 4. The CDR3 is made up of 14 amino acids. CDR3 coding DNA: TGTGCCAGCAGTCGGACAGGAAGCTCCTACGAGCAGTACTTC. Its translation: CASSRTGSSYEQYF.

This clonotype was counted a few times. The rearrangement uses TRBV6-5 and TRBJ2-7; no definite D call. Germline values: CDR1 MNHEY, CDR2 SVGAGI. There are 15 residues in the CDR3. The germline V and J ends were trimmed by 0 bases and 0 bases, with 9 bases remaining between them. The CDR3 bases are TGTGCCAGCAGTTACTCGCCCCAGAGCTCCTACGAGCAGTACTTC. This encodes CASSYSPQSSYEQYF.

This chain joins TRBV4-3 and TRBJ2-3; TRBD2 matches 10 bases. V lost 0 bases, J lost 3 bases, and 12 bases stayed unmatched. This CDR3 has 19 amino acids. CDR1 and CDR2 from the germline V gene are LGHNA and YSLEER. CDR3 amino acids: CASSQEASGGLAKTDTQYF. The CDR3 DNA reads TGCGCCAGCAGCCAAGAAGCTAGCGGGGGCCTCGCCAAAACAGATACGCAGTATTTT.

This clonotype was found many times. The J gene is TRBJ2-1, the V gene TRBV9; TRBD2 matches 12 bases. V was clipped by 3 bases and J by 10 bases; unmatched bases: 8. Germline values: CDR1 SGDLS, CDR2 YYNGEE. The CDR3 consists of 15 residues. CDR3 sequence (DNA): TGTGCCAGCAGCGACGGACTAGCGGGGCCCGGGGAGCAGTTCTTC. It codes for CASSDGLAGPGEQFF.

There are a few counts of this clonotype. The genes are TRBV7-2 and TRBJ1-4; D is ambiguous. The V end lost 1 base, the J end lost 0 bases, and 3 bases lay between the germline ends. CDR1 SGHTA and CDR2 FQGNSA come from the germline V gene. This CDR3 has 14 amino acids. This CDR3 is CASSLVSTNEKLFF. Written as DNA, the CDR3 is TGTGCCAGCAGCTTAGTTTCAACTAATGAAAAACTGTTTTTT.

The J gene is TRBJ1-5, the V gene TRBV2; D perhaps matches TRBD1 (5 bases). There are 14 residues in the CDR3. Per germline, CDR1 SNHLY and CDR2 FYNNEI. V lost 2 bases, J lost 4 bases, and 9 bases lay in between. The CDR3 protein is CASSEIGGNQPQHF. DNA of the CDR3: TGTGCCAGCAGTGAAATCGGGGGGAATCAGCCCCAGCATTTT.

This clonotype was counted at least ten times. The gene calls are TRBV7-2 and TRBJ2-5, with a tentative D call TRBD2 (6 bases). Between the trimmed V and J ends, which lost 5 bases and 5 bases, there was a span of 18 bases. This CDR3 has 15 residues. CDR1 and CDR2 from the germline V gene are SGHTA and FQGNSA. The CDR3 is CASSQQRAPEETQYF. For the CDR3, the DNA is TGTGCCAGCAGCCAACAGCGGGCCCCCGAGGAGACCCAGTACTTC.

This CDR3 is CASSESNNREYV. CDR3 nucleotide sequence: TGCGCCAGCAGTGAGTCCAACAACAGGGAGTACGTC. The chain couples TRBV10-2 to TRBJ2-7; D is perhaps TRBD1 (6 bases). Germline V CDR1 and CDR2: WSHSY, SAAADI. The germline V and J ends were trimmed by 0 bases and 11 bases, with 11 bases remaining between them. This CDR3 is built from 12 residues.

This clonotype showed up just a few times. This chain uses TRBV5-6 with TRBJ1-1; 10 nucleotides line up with TRBD1. The ends lost 4 bases at V and 2 bases at J; junction bases unmatched: 8. Germline V CDR1 and CDR2: SGHDT, YYEEEE. The CDR3 length is 16 residues. DNA of the CDR3: TGTGCCAGCAGCAGGGACAGGGGCACGAGAAACACTGAAGCTTTCTTT. Its protein product is CASSRDRGTRNTEAFF.

The V call is TRBV20-1, the J call TRBJ1-5, with 10 positions matching TRBD1. The trim removed 1 base at V and 2 bases at J, leaving 5 bases unmatched. CDR1 is DFQATT, CDR2 SNEGSKA, per germline (reference sequence). The CDR3 loop spans 16 amino acids. The CDR3 sequence: CSARATGGLGNQPQHF. CDR3 nucleotides: TGCAGTGCTAGAGCGACAGGGGGCCTGGGCAATCAGCCCCAGCATTTT.

The CDR3 sequence: CASSLGHSMNTEAFF. DNA of the CDR3: TGCGCCAGCAGCTTGGGACACTCCATGAACACTGAAGCTTTCTTT. The chain recombines TRBV5-1 with TRBJ1-1; D is unresolved. Germline CDR1 and CDR2: SGHRS and YFSETQ. The CDR3 runs to 15 residues. V was pared by 0 bases and J by 0 bases, with 9 bases between.

A few counts support this clonotype. The chain employs TRBV15 and TRBJ1-2; maybe TRBD1 (5 bases). The CDR3 has 15 residues. Trimming stripped 2 bases from V and 8 bases from J, with 18 bases between. Germline lookup yields CDR1 LNHNV and CDR2 YYDKDF (reference sequence). The CDR3, as DNA: TGTGCCACCAGCAGAAGTTCAGGGACCGCTCGGGGCTACACCTTC. This gives the protein CATSRSSGTARGYTF.

This chain connects TRBV7-2 to TRBJ1-1, with 11 positions matching TRBD1. This CDR3 is 14 amino acids long. The germline V gene encodes CDR1 SGHTA and CDR2 FQGNSA. With 5 bases clipped from V and 5 bases from J, the junction kept 4 bases outside the gene matches. CDR3 nucleotides: TGTGCCAGCAGCGGACAGGGGGCTCTTACTGAAGCTTTCTTT. Its translation is CASSGQGALTEAFF.

The chain carries TRBV10-2 and TRBJ1-1; TRBD1 matches at 7 bases. J gave up 2 bases and V 6 bases, and 6 bases lay outside the gene matches. This CDR3 comprises 14 residues. From germline, CDR1 is WSHSY and CDR2 SAAADI. CDR3 region: CASRIGTDNTEAFF. The CDR3 bases are TGCGCCAGCAGAATCGGGACAGACAACACTGAAGCTTTCTTT.

The chain is built from TRBV5-1 and TRBJ2-3, with D possibly matching TRBD1 (6 bases). V was shortened by 3 bases and J by 5 bases, with 19 bases between the two germline ends. CDR1 and CDR2 (germline): SGHRS, YFSETQ. The CDR3 runs to 16 residues. DNA of the CDR3: TGCGCCAGCAGCTCGCAGGGTGCCTCCAGGGGAGATACGCAGTATTTT. It codes for CASSSQGASRGDTQYF. Based on the CDR3 plus reference TRBV5-1 and TRBJ2-3, the full variable domain is KAGVTQTPRYLIKTRGQQVTLSCSPISGHRSVSWYQQTPGQGLQFLFEYFSETQRNKGNFPGRFSGRQFSNSRSEMNVSTLELGDSALYLCASSSQGASRGDTQYFGPGTRLTVL.

This clonotype was picked up a small number of times. Germline and junction disagree at one end, which may indicate a read error. The chain joins TRBV4-1 to TRBJ2-7; 7 bases match TRBD1. The CDR3 has 16 amino acids. The V gene's germline CDR1 is MGHRA and CDR2 YSYEKL. As DNA, the CDR3 is TGCGCCAGCAGCCAAATCTCCCGGGACAGACACTACGGGCAGTACTTC. Protein: CASSQISRDRHYGQYF.

The genes are TRBV7-9 and TRBJ2-7, with D hard to call. Germline-derived CDR1 and CDR2 are SEHNR and FQNEAQ (reference sequence). The V gene lost 4 bases and the J gene lost 4 bases, with 14 bases spanning the gap. The CDR3 has 14 residues. For the CDR3, the DNA is TGTGCCAGCAGCTCCACAGCAGAGTATTACGAGCAGTACGTC. This encodes CASSSTAEYYEQYV.

The V gene is TRBV7-2, the J gene TRBJ1-5; D perhaps matches TRBD1 (5 bases). Germline CDR1 and CDR2: SGHTA and FQGNSA. Trimming stripped 1 base from V and 3 bases from J, with 16 bases between. The CDR3 is 17 amino acids. The CDR3 DNA is TGTGCCAGCAGCTTAGTCGGAGGGGCCGGTTCCAATCAGCCCCAGCATTTT. Translation: CASSLVGGAGSNQPQHF.

There are a few counts of this clonotype. CDR3 DNA: TGTGCCAGCAGCAGAGGACTAGGTTGGACCGGGGAGCTGTTTTTT. This gives the protein CASSRGLGWTGELFF. The chain carries TRBV6-5 and TRBJ2-2, with 7 bases that match TRBD2. CDR1 and CDR2 from the germline V gene are MNHEY and SVGAGI. The CDR3 runs 15 residues. The V and J ends lost 6 bases and 5 bases, in that order; junction bases with no gene match: 9.

The chain employs TRBV6-5 and TRBJ1-1; the D gene is possibly TRBD1 (6 bases). Germline lookup yields CDR1 MNHEY and CDR2 SVGAGI. V lost 2 bases and J 4 bases, leaving 11 bases between the germline ends. This CDR3 comprises 14 residues. The CDR3 DNA is TGTGCCAGCAGTTACAACGAGGGGGTCACTGAAGCTTTCTTT. It yields the protein CASSYNEGVTEAFF.

This rearrangement joins TRBV15 to TRBJ1-5; D possibly corresponds to TRBD1 (5 bases). The ends were cut back, 6 bases at V and 4 bases at J, with 13 bases in the middle. The CDR3 runs to 14 residues. Germline V gene sequence: CDR1 LNHNV, CDR2 YYDKDF (reference sequence). This CDR3 reads CATRDIGANQPQHF. In DNA form, the CDR3 reads TGTGCCACCAGGGACATAGGGGCGAATCAGCCCCAGCATTTT. Looking up the rest from reference TRBV15 and TRBJ1-5 gives the full variable domain: DAMVIQNPRYQVTQFGKPVTLSCSQTLNHNVMYWYQQKSSQAPKLLFHYYDKDFNNEADTPDNFQSRRPNTSFCFLDIRSPGLGDTAMYLCATRDIGANQPQHFGDGTRLSIL.

In its sample, this clonotype was seen a few times. V and J are TRBV3-1 and TRBJ2-5; 11 nucleotides agree with TRBD1. The CDR3 runs 16 residues. The J segment lost 5 bases and the V segment lost 4 bases, leaving 9 bases of the junction unmatched. Germline V gene sequence: CDR1 LGHDT, CDR2 YNNKEL (reference sequence). The CDR3 loop reads CASSLGRDRGSETQYF. In DNA, the CDR3 is TGTGCCAGCAGCCTAGGAAGGGACAGGGGGTCGGAGACCCAGTACTTC.

The gene calls are TRBV28 and TRBJ2-7; D ambiguous. Germline V gene lookup returns CDR1 MDHEN and CDR2 SYDVKM. V was cut by 3 bases and J by 6 bases, with 9 bases left in between. This CDR3 region has 12 residues. CDR3 nucleotide sequence: TGTGCCAGCAGTTTTCTAGACACCGAGCAGTACGTC. Residues: CASSFLDTEQYV.